Below are 27 T cell receptor beta chains sequenced from a single sample in a study of T cells after yellow fever vaccination. TCRdb re-called the 5' RACE reads with MiXCR, one entry per CDR3 protein. The data hold 230,000 or so distinct CDR3 sequences, with more than 3.5% observed a single time. The sequencing here drew on PBMCs, taken 15 days after the yellow fever booster vaccination. The receptor source for this set is a young man who received the YFV17D yellow fever vaccine.

In its sample, this clonotype was seen many times. This chain connects TRBV4-3 to TRBJ2-3; possibly TRBD1 or TRBD2 for D (5 bases each). Per the germline V gene, CDR1 is LGHNA and CDR2 is YSLEER. This CDR3 is 17 amino acids long. V gave up 0 bases and J gave up 2 bases, with 15 bases separating them. Here the CDR3 reads CASSQDPGRLITDTQYF. CDR3 DNA sequence: TGCGCCAGCAGCCAAGATCCGGGACGGCTGATCACAGATACGCAGTATTTT.

Only a few counts were recorded for this clonotype. The V and J genes are TRBV7-8 and TRBJ2-7; D is unclear. V lost 3 bases to trimming and J lost 2 bases, with 8 bases between them. The germline CDR1 and CDR2 sequences are SGHVS and FQNEAQ. The CDR3 extends over 13 amino acids. CDR3 nucleotides: TGTGCCAGCAGCTTCCTGGGGACCTACGAGCAGTACGTC. Its translation: CASSFLGTYEQYV.

This clonotype was counted ten times or more. The chain couples TRBV7-9 to TRBJ1-6; D unclear. CDR1 is SEHNR, CDR2 FQNEAQ, per germline (reference sequence). Between the trimmed V and J ends, which lost 6 bases and 13 bases, there was a span of 13 bases. The CDR3 has 12 residues. The DNA for the CDR3 is TGTGCCAGCAGTAGTAATCTCCGGCCCCTCCACTTT. Amino acids: CASSSNLRPLHF.

The table lists this clonotype with many counts. The chain couples TRBV7-6 to TRBJ2-1; 7 bases align to TRBD2. After removal of 1 base from V and 5 bases from J, the junction contained 8 bases not matched to a gene. The CDR3 has 16 residues. CDR1 is SGHVS, CDR2 FNYEAQ, per germline. The CDR3, as DNA: TGTGCCAGCAGCTTAGGGGTCAGCGGGGTAAACAATGAGCAGTTCTTC. Translation gives CASSLGVSGVNNEQFF. Full variable domain (missing parts from reference TRBV7-6 and TRBJ2-1): GAGVSQSPRYKVTKRGQDVALRCDPISGHVSLYWYRQALGQGPEFLTYFNYEAQQDKSGLPNDRFSAERPEGSISTLTIQRTEQRDSAMYRCASSLGVSGVNNEQFFGPGTRLTVL.

This clonotype was found many times. This rearrangement joins TRBV30 to TRBJ2-7, with a weak D call TRBD2 (6 bases). The length of the CDR3 is 13 residues. Germline V gene sequence: CDR1 GTSNPN, CDR2 SVGIG (reference sequence). Between the trimmed V and J ends, which lost 0 bases and 8 bases, there was a span of 14 bases. The CDR3 loop reads CAWSVGGAPQQYF. The CDR3 DNA follows: TGTGCCTGGAGTGTCGGAGGGGCCCCCCAGCAGTACTTC.

Comment on this clonotype: One base away lies a much larger clone, so this may be a sequencing read error. The chain combines TRBV5-1 with TRBJ2-3; tentative D call: TRBD1 (5 bases). This CDR3 is 14 amino acids long. Looked up from germline, CDR1 is SGHRS and CDR2 is YFSETQ. CDR3 loop: CASSLGRGTVTQYF. The CDR3, as DNA: TGCGCCAGCAGCTTGGGAAGGGGCACAGTTACGCAGTATTTT.

This clonotype came up many times. The gene calls are TRBV3-1 and TRBJ2-1; TRBD2 is a possible D gene (5 bases). Germline V gives CDR1 LGHDT, CDR2 YNNKEL (reference sequence). Trimming pared 0 bases from V and 10 bases from J, leaving 16 bases between. The CDR3 is 15 amino acids. The CDR3 sequence is CASSQDTIPGGEQFF. CDR3 DNA sequence: TGTGCCAGCAGCCAAGACACGATCCCCGGCGGGGAGCAGTTCTTC.

This clonotype has ten or more counts. The chain employs TRBV7-2 and TRBJ2-3; 9 bases fit TRBD2. The V and J ends lost 5 bases and 7 bases, in that order; junction bases with no gene match: 16. Per germline, CDR1 SGHTA and CDR2 FQGNSA. The length of the CDR3 is 17 residues. The CDR3 sequence: CASSIPPGRGGRNTQYF. The DNA of the CDR3 is TGTGCCAGCAGCATACCCCCGGGGCGGGGGGGCCGTAATACGCAGTATTTT.

This clonotype occurred many times. The rearrangement uses TRBV11-2 and TRBJ2-7, with D uncertain. Germline lookup yields CDR1 SGHAT and CDR2 FQNNGV. The CDR3 has 16 residues. Trimming removed 0 bases at V and 0 bases at J, with 12 bases between. CDR3 sequence (DNA): TGTGCCAGCAGCTTAGATCCGCAGGAGAGCTCCTACGAGCAGTACTTC. Translating it yields CASSLDPQESSYEQYF. Full variable domain (missing parts from reference TRBV11-2 and TRBJ2-7): EAGVAQSPRYKIIEKRQSVAFWCNPISGHATLYWYQQILGQGPKLLIQFQNNGVVDDSQLPKDRFSAERLKGVDSTLKIQPAKLEDSAVYLCASSLDPQESSYEQYFGPGTRLTVT.

At least ten counts were recorded for this clonotype. This sequence joins TRBV7-2 and TRBJ2-7, with 9 bases that match TRBD1. Trimming at V came to 4 bases and at J to 3 bases, leaving 19 bases not matched to a gene. This CDR3 contains 19 residues. Germline lookup yields CDR1 SGHTA and CDR2 FQGNSA. This CDR3 reads CASSSPERKTGQGRYEQYF. The CDR3 coding sequence is TGTGCCAGCAGCTCGCCAGAGAGGAAAACGGGACAGGGACGCTACGAGCAGTACTTC.

This clonotype was observed many times. This chain connects TRBV24-1 to TRBJ2-3; D ambiguous. The CDR3 sequence is 11 residues long. V gave up 6 bases and J gave up 6 bases, with 6 bases separating them. The germline V gene encodes CDR1 KGHDR and CDR2 SFDVKD. The CDR3 DNA reads as TGTGCCACCAGTTTGTGGGATACGCAGTATTTT. This codes for CATSLWDTQYF.

Ten or more counts support this clonotype. The chain employs TRBV7-2 and TRBJ2-1, with a weak D call TRBD1 (5 bases). V lost 1 base to trimming and J lost 3 bases, with 19 bases between them. Germline CDR1 and CDR2: SGHTA and FQGNSA. The CDR3 consists of 18 residues. For the CDR3, the DNA is TGTGCCAGCAGCTTAGGTCCCCTGGGGCAAGTGGTCTACAATGAGCAGTTCTTC. Protein sequence: CASSLGPLGQVVYNEQFF. Variable domain in full (rest from reference TRBV7-2 and TRBJ2-1): GAGVSQSPSNKVTEKGKDVELRCDPISGHTALYWYRQSLGQGLEFLIYFQGNSAPDKSGLPSDRFSAERTGGSVSTLTIQRTQQEDSAVYLCASSLGPLGQVVYNEQFFGPGTRLTVL.

This clonotype has at least ten counts. The genes are TRBV12-3 or TRBV12-4 and TRBJ1-2, with unresolved D. CDR3 length equals 12 residues. Trimming shortened V by 3 bases and J by 4 bases, and 6 bases separated the two germline ends. CDR3 region: CASSLRIYGYTF. The CDR3 DNA is TGTGCCAGCAGTTTGAGGATCTATGGCTACACCTTC.

This clonotype has ten or more counts. This chain uses TRBV7-2 with TRBJ1-4; no definite D call. CDR3 length: 14 residues. Germline V gene lookup returns CDR1 SGHTA and CDR2 FQGNSA. V lost 4 bases to trimming and J lost 4 bases, with 10 bases between them. CDR3 sequence: CASSSRVLNEKLFF. For the CDR3, the DNA is TGTGCCAGCAGCTCGAGGGTCCTTAATGAAAAACTGTTTTTT.

Ten or more counts support this clonotype. The V gene is TRBV29-1, the J gene TRBJ1-2, with a possible D match to TRBD1 (5 bases). Trimming pared 0 bases from V and 5 bases from J, leaving 19 bases between. The V gene's germline CDR1 is SQVTM and CDR2 ANQGSEA. This CDR3 spans 16 amino acids. The CDR3 sequence is CSVEDFKAGEDYGYTF. CDR3 DNA: TGCAGCGTTGAAGATTTTAAGGCGGGGGAGGATTATGGCTACACCTTC.

This clonotype has ten or more counts. V usage is TRBV9 and J usage is TRBJ1-1; no clear D. Germline assignment: CDR1 SGDLS and CDR2 YYNGEE. This CDR3 contains 12 residues. Trimming took 0 bases from V and 8 from J, leaving 8 bases between them. CDR3 in amino acids: CASSVGTGEAFF. The CDR3 nucleotides are TGTGCCAGCAGCGTAGGGACGGGAGAAGCTTTCTTT.

This clonotype occurred many times. The chain couples TRBV4-1 to TRBJ2-1; D could derive from TRBD1 or TRBD2 (5 bases each). CDR3 size: 12 residues. Between the trimmed V and J ends, which lost 4 bases and 8 bases, there was a span of 9 bases. CDR1 and CDR2 (germline): MGHRA, YSYEKL. The CDR3 loop is CASSRGVDEQFF. As DNA, the CDR3 is TGCGCCAGCAGCCGAGGGGTGGATGAGCAGTTCTTC.

This clonotype appeared many times. The rearrangement joins TRBV30 to TRBJ2-7; D unresolved. This CDR3 contains 12 residues. CDR1 is GTSNPN, CDR2 SVGIG, per germline (reference sequence). V lost 0 bases and J lost 7, with 10 bases in between. The CDR3 DNA sequence: TGTGCCTGGAGTGTGGGTCTTCGGGAGCAGTACTTC. It encodes CAWSVGLREQYF.

This chain connects TRBV15 to TRBJ1-2; TRBD1 might be the D (5 bases). Trimming stripped 0 bases from V and 8 bases from J, with 25 bases between. This CDR3 has 18 amino acids. CDR1 LNHNV and CDR2 YYDKDF come from the germline V gene (reference sequence). The CDR3 DNA is TGTGCCACCAGCAGAGACCCCGGGACCCAGACCAGAGGATGGGGCTACACCTTC. It specifies CATSRDPGTQTRGWGYTF. The full variable domain, completed using reference TRBV15 and TRBJ1-2, is DAMVIQNPRYQVTQFGKPVTLSCSQTLNHNVMYWYQQKSSQAPKLLFHYYDKDFNNEADTPDNFQSRRPNTSFCFLDIRSPGLGDTAMYLCATSRDPGTQTRGWGYTFGSGTRLTVV.

The V gene is TRBV2, the J gene TRBJ1-2; 8 bases agree with TRBD1. The CDR3 consists of 14 residues. Germline loops: CDR1 SNHLY, CDR2 FYNNEI. Germline trimming cut 7 bases from V and 4 bases from J; bases unmatched to any gene: 8. DNA of the CDR3: TGTGCCAGCACCCCGGACAGGGAAGGCTATGGCTACACCTTC. The encoded protein is CASTPDREGYGYTF.

This clonotype was counted many times. The gene calls are TRBV2 and TRBJ2-1; D gene unclear. The V gene's germline CDR1 is SNHLY and CDR2 FYNNEI. V lost 4 bases to trimming and J lost 9 bases, with 10 bases between them. The CDR3 extends over 12 amino acids. The CDR3 loop reads CASSVGYGEQFF. The CDR3 nucleotides read TGTGCCAGCAGTGTAGGGTACGGTGAGCAGTTCTTC.

This clonotype was counted ten times or more. The chain employs TRBV7-3 and TRBJ2-4, with D possibly TRBD2 on 6 matching bases. Germline V gene lookup returns CDR1 SGHTA and CDR2 FQGTGA. V was shortened by 5 bases and J by 5 bases, with 16 bases between the two germline ends. The CDR3 totals 15 residues. The CDR3 region is CASSLNSGTENIQYF. As DNA, the CDR3 is TGTGCCAGCAGCCTCAACTCAGGGACTGAAAACATTCAGTACTTC. Full variable domain (remainder filled in from reference TRBV7-3 and TRBJ2-4): GAGVSQTPSNKVTEKGKYVELRCDPISGHTALYWYRQSLGQGPEFLIYFQGTGAADDSGLPNDRFFAVRPEGSVSTLKIQRTERGDSAVYLCASSLNSGTENIQYFGAGTRLSVL.

This clonotype was seen ten or more times. The chain recombines TRBV4-1 with TRBJ1-1; D is possibly TRBD1 (5 bases). Germline V gene data show CDR1 as MGHRA and CDR2 as YSYEKL. Deletions cut 0 bases from V and 0 bases from J, with 14 bases between. The CDR3 consists of 17 residues. CDR3 DNA: TGCGCCAGCAGCCAAGACCCCCCAACAGGAATGAACACTGAAGCTTTCTTT. It is translated as CASSQDPPTGMNTEAFF.

This clonotype was seen many times. The CDR3 bases are TGCAGTGCGAGGACCAGGGGTCCTAGATCCTACAATGAGCAGTTCTTC. Its protein product is CSARTRGPRSYNEQFF. The rearrangement links TRBV20-1 to TRBJ2-1; possibly TRBD1 for D (6 bases). The V end was cut by 6 bases, the J end by 1 base, with 19 bases between. Per germline, CDR1 DFQATT and CDR2 SNEGSKA (reference sequence). The CDR3 consists of 16 residues.

This clonotype was recorded at least ten times. The gene calls are TRBV4-3 and TRBJ2-7; maybe TRBD2 (5 bases). V shed 0 bases and J shed 6 bases, with 18 bases lying between them. Germline V gene data show CDR1 as LGHNA and CDR2 as YSLEER. This CDR3 has 16 residues. Written as DNA, the CDR3 is TGCGCCAGCAGCCAAGATCCCCCGGGGAGCTTCCCCGAGCAGTACTTC. It codes for CASSQDPPGSFPEQYF.

There are many counts of this clonotype. V is TRBV11-2 and J is TRBJ2-1; a possible D gene is TRBD2 (6 bases). This CDR3 contains 18 residues. CDR1 is SGHAT and CDR2 is FQNNGV in the germline V gene. Deletions cut 3 bases from V and 4 bases from J, with 22 bases between. CDR3 in DNA: TGTGCCAGCAGCTTTAGCCAGGGCATGGGGGGTGGTTACAATGAGCAGTTCTTC. Amino acids: CASSFSQGMGGGYNEQFF.

This clonotype came up a few times. This chain links TRBV7-6 with TRBJ2-5; D unclear. Per the germline V gene, CDR1 is SGHVS and CDR2 is FNYEAQ. This CDR3 has 15 amino acids. Trimming pared 1 base from V and 4 bases from J, leaving 13 bases between. The CDR3 is CASSLVSGPGETQYF. The CDR3 DNA reads TGTGCCAGCAGCTTAGTATCAGGCCCGGGAGAGACCCAGTACTTC.